This T cell receptor (beta chain) is from a study of shared clonotypes between healthy human individuals. Germline loops: CDR1 SGHTA, CDR2 FQGNSA. V dropped 3 bases and J dropped 2 bases, with 11 bases sitting between them. The CDR3 extends over 14 amino acids. Here immunoSEQ multiplex PCR was the method, and the copy in TCRdb shows in-frame clones only, minus some. Among about 490,000 clones listed, 76% were seen once. Of note for this clone: The sample contains more than one DNA sequence encoding this CDR3.

V and J are TRBV7-2 and TRBJ2-7; TRBD2 is a possible D gene (5 bases). Sequencing was carried out using PBMCs. The receptor was isolated from a middle-aged woman in good health. Some clones in this sample may be carry-over from other donors' samples. In DNA, the CDR3 is TGTGCCAGCAGCTTTGGAACGGGAACCTACGAGCAGTACTTC. This gives the protein CASSFGTGTYEQYF.